The T cell receptor beta chain described here comes from a study of blood T cell repertoires in COVID-19. Data came from immunoSEQ multiplex PCR; TCRdb stores just in-frame clones and leaves some out. The sample comprises around 70,000 clones, 75% to 90% of which are singletons, and approximately 0.59% rests with the top ten. Trimming left V 1 base short and J 5 bases short, with 8 bases between. The germline gives CDR1 KGHDR, CDR2 SFDVKD. The CDR3 covers 13 residues. The origin of this receptor is a man in his 60s with acute or convalescent COVID-19. The chain employs TRBV24-1 and TRBJ2-7, with unresolved D. Sequenced material: peripheral blood. Here the CDR3 reads CATSDFGWDEQYF. CDR3 DNA sequence: TGTGCCACCAGTGATTTCGGGTGGGACGAGCAGTACTTC.